These T cell receptor beta chains were read from a single sample in a study of T cells in Graves' hyperthyroidism and ophthalmopathy. TCRdb re-called the multiplex PCR reads through MiXCR, storing one row per CDR3 protein. In the table there are around 99,000 distinct CDR3 sequences, 15% to 20% of which are singletons. Sample: blood. The receptor set was obtained from a woman in her 50s with Graves' hyperthyroidism. The CDR3 runs from the conserved cysteine through the conserved F or W. Fields, in order: J gene, CDR3 length, clone size, D gene, V gene, CDR3 protein, CDR3 DNA. A D gene is named only where the DNA matches it firmly. Clone size, where shown, is once, few, many, or a class for clones that have expanded.

J: TRBJ2-4
length: 13
size: many
D: TRBD1
V: TRBV7-2
CDR3: CASSSQTGNIQYF
DNA: TGTGCCAGCAGCTCACAGACAGGGAACATTCAGTACTTC

J: TRBJ1-4
length: 15
size: many
D: .
V: TRBV30
CDR3: CAWRKAGQSNEKLFF
DNA: TGTGCCTGGAGAAAGGCCGGACAGAGTAATGAAAAACTGTTTTTT

J: TRBJ2-7
length: 15
size: many
D: .
V: TRBV20-1
CDR3: CSGLITGPAYYEQYF
DNA: TGCAGTGGTCTGATCACAGGGCCAGCTTACTACGAGCAGTACTTC

J: TRBJ1-6
length: 14
size: .
D: TRBD1
V: TRBV19
CDR3: CASTPRTGGSPLHF
DNA: TGTGCCAGTACCCCTAGGACAGGGGGATCACCCCTCCACTTT

J: TRBJ1-2
length: 13
size: many
D: .
V: TRBV20-1
CDR3: CSARDVSLYGYTF
DNA: TGCAGTGCTAGAGATGTAAGTCTCTATGGCTACACCTTC

J: TRBJ2-1
length: 20
size: .
D: TRBD2
V: TRBV3-1
CDR3: CASSQGGLAGGASSYNEQFF
DNA: TGTGCCAGCAGCCAAGGGGGGCTAGCGGGAGGCGCGAGCTCCTACAATGAGCAGTTCTTC

J: TRBJ1-5
length: 12
size: .
D: .
V: TRBV6-1
CDR3: CASSPPEGAQHF
DNA: TGTGCCAGCAGTCCACCCGAGGGAGCCCAGCATTTT

J: TRBJ2-7
length: 16
size: many
D: .
V: TRBV15
CDR3: CATSRGGVSSPYEQYF
DNA: TGTGCCACCAGCAGAGGTGGGGTCTCCAGTCCCTACGAGCAGTACTTC

J: TRBJ2-5
length: 11
size: many
D: .
V: TRBV28
CDR3: CASRSTATQYF
DNA: TGTGCCAGCAGATCCACCGCGACCCAGTACTTC

J: TRBJ1-5
length: 13
size: many
D: .
V: TRBV29-1
CDR3: CSAPSPVNQPQHF
DNA: TGCAGCGCCCCCTCCCCTGTCAATCAGCCCCAGCATTTT

J: TRBJ2-2
length: 14
size: many
D: .
V: TRBV6-4
CDR3: CASSVKGNTGELFF
DNA: TGTGCCAGCAGCGTGAAAGGGAACACCGGGGAGCTGTTTTTT

J: TRBJ2-1
length: 14
size: many
D: TRBD2
V: TRBV24-1
CDR3: CATSDAGGPVEQFF
DNA: TGTGCCACCAGTGATGCGGGAGGGCCGGTTGAGCAGTTCTTC

J: TRBJ1-1
length: 15
size: many
D: TRBD1
V: TRBV20-1
CDR3: CSALELGTGSTEAFF
DNA: TGCAGTGCCCTAGAACTCGGGACAGGGAGCACTGAAGCTTTCTTT

J: TRBJ2-3
length: 17
size: .
D: TRBD2
V: TRBV2
CDR3: CASSTPGLAASTDTQYF
DNA: TGTGCCAGCAGTACCCCGGGACTAGCGGCTAGCACAGATACGCAGTATTTT

J: TRBJ2-7
length: 14
size: many
D: .
V: TRBV5-1
CDR3: CASSLGGIGAEQYF
DNA: TGCGCCAGCAGCCTGGGCGGGATCGGGGCCGAGCAGTACTTC

J: TRBJ2-1
length: 15
size: many
D: TRBD2
V: TRBV20-1
CDR3: CSASSGSRAYNEQFF
DNA: TGCAGTGCTAGTAGCGGGAGTAGGGCATACAATGAGCAGTTCTTC

J: TRBJ2-1
length: 18
size: many
D: TRBD2
V: TRBV27
CDR3: CASSFPPTAAGVDNEQFF
DNA: TGTGCCAGCAGTTTTCCCCCCACTGCAGCGGGAGTAGACAATGAGCAGTTCTTC

J: TRBJ1-4
length: 19
size: many
D: .
V: TRBV7-9
CDR3: CASSATGRAGLTANEKLFF
DNA: TGTGCCAGCAGCGCCACGGGGAGGGCCGGGTTGACAGCTAATGAAAAACTGTTTTTT

J: TRBJ2-4
length: 14
size: many
D: .
V: TRBV20-1
CDR3: CSARPPWVGDIQYF
DNA: TGCAGTGCTAGACCCCCTTGGGTGGGTGACATTCAGTACTTC

J: TRBJ1-1
length: 14
size: .
D: TRBD1
V: TRBV28
CDR3: CASSLTGAKTEAFF
DNA: TGTGCCAGCAGCCTTACAGGGGCCAAAACTGAAGCTTTCTTT

J: TRBJ1-5
length: 16
size: many
D: .
V: TRBV19
CDR3: CASSTYPGTPNQPQHF
DNA: TGTGCCAGTAGTACTTATCCCGGGACACCAAATCAGCCCCAGCATTTT

J: TRBJ1-1
length: 12
size: many
D: TRBD1
V: TRBV20-1
CDR3: CSADRANTEAFF
DNA: TGCAGTGCAGACAGGGCGAACACTGAAGCTTTCTTT

J: TRBJ2-3
length: 14
size: many
D: .
V: TRBV5-1
CDR3: CASSLRRITDTQYF
DNA: TGCGCCAGCAGCTTGCGGAGGATCACAGATACGCAGTATTTT

J: TRBJ1-3
length: 14
size: .
D: .
V: TRBV5-1
CDR3: CASSFDGSGNTIHF
DNA: TGCGCCAGCAGCTTTGACGGCTCTGGAAACACCATACATTTT

J: TRBJ2-7
length: 13
size: many
D: TRBD2
V: TRBV6-1
CDR3: CAVRRGRAYEQYF
DNA: TGTGCTGTACGACGCGGGAGGGCCTACGAGCAGTACTTC

J: TRBJ2-3
length: 15
size: many
D: .
V: TRBV18
CDR3: CASSPYSGRPDTQYF
DNA: TGTGCCAGCTCACCATATTCAGGCAGGCCAGATACGCAGTATTTT

J: TRBJ2-1
length: 16
size: many
D: TRBD2
V: TRBV5-1
CDR3: CASSSMGLAADNEQFF
DNA: TGCGCCAGCAGCTCAATGGGACTAGCGGCCGACAATGAGCAGTTCTTC

J: TRBJ2-7
length: 14
size: many
D: .
V: TRBV2
CDR3: CASNLQGSYYEQYF
DNA: TGTGCCAGCAACCTACAGGGAAGTTATTACGAGCAGTACTTC

J: TRBJ1-1
length: 13
size: many
D: .
V: TRBV20-1
CDR3: CSARDRQRGVAFF
DNA: TGCAGTGCTAGAGATCGGCAGAGGGGAGTAGCTTTCTTT

J: TRBJ2-3
length: 17
size: .
D: TRBD2
V: TRBV2
CDR3: CASSGTSGIPGTDTQYF
DNA: TGTGCCAGCAGTGGGACTAGCGGGATCCCGGGGACAGATACGCAGTATTTT

J: TRBJ1-2
length: 15
size: many
D: .
V: TRBV6-1
CDR3: CASSDRQGRISGYTF
DNA: TGTGCCAGCAGTGACAGGCAGGGAAGGATCTCTGGCTACACCTTC

J: TRBJ1-2
length: 15
size: once
D: TRBD1
V: TRBV12-3/TRBV12-4
CDR3: CASSTGQGAFYGYTF
DNA: TGTGCCAGCAGCACGGGACAGGGGGCTTTCTATGGCTACACCTTC

J: TRBJ1-1
length: 13
size: many
D: TRBD1
V: TRBV30
CDR3: CAWDRDSLPEAFF
DNA: TGTGCCTGGGACCGGGACAGCCTGCCTGAAGCTTTCTTT

J: TRBJ2-3
length: 13
size: many
D: .
V: TRBV27
CDR3: CASSHREGDTQYF
DNA: TGTGCCAGCAGTCACCGGGAAGGAGATACGCAGTATTTT

J: TRBJ2-3
length: 16
size: many
D: .
V: TRBV3-1
CDR3: CASSLPGAGLTDTQYF
DNA: TGTGCCAGCAGCCTCCCCGGGGCCGGTTTGACAGATACGCAGTATTTT

J: TRBJ2-2
length: 15
size: many
D: TRBD1
V: TRBV10-3
CDR3: CAISVPGQGTGELFF
DNA: TGTGCCATCAGTGTCCCGGGACAGGGCACCGGGGAGCTGTTTTTT

J: TRBJ1-1
length: 16
size: many
D: .
V: TRBV5-1
CDR3: CASSLIRTGLNTEAFF
DNA: TGCGCCAGCAGCTTGATTAGAACAGGTTTGAACACTGAAGCTTTCTTT

J: TRBJ2-1
length: 15
size: many
D: .
V: TRBV3-1
CDR3: CASSQDLGSLNEQFF
DNA: TGTGCCAGCAGCCAAGATCTGGGCTCTTTGAATGAGCAGTTCTTC

J: TRBJ2-1
length: 16
size: many
D: .
V: TRBV2
CDR3: CASSALLAYSYNEQFF
DNA: TGTGCCAGCAGTGCCCTACTAGCTTACTCCTACAATGAGCAGTTCTTC

J: TRBJ2-2
length: 14
size: many
D: .
V: TRBV5-1
CDR3: CASSATGFTGELFF
DNA: TGCGCCAGCAGCGCTACGGGATTCACCGGGGAGCTGTTTTTT

J: TRBJ1-4
length: 14
size: few
D: TRBD1
V: TRBV6-2/TRBV6-3
CDR3: CASSSPDRNEKLFF
DNA: TGTGCCAGCAGTTCCCCGGACAGGAATGAAAAACTGTTTTTT

J: TRBJ2-7
length: 13
size: many
D: .
V: TRBV20-1
CDR3: CSARTLFLYEQYF
DNA: TGCAGTGCTCGGACACTATTTCTCTACGAGCAGTACTTC

J: TRBJ1-5
length: 15
size: .
D: .
V: TRBV3-1
CDR3: CASSQDRGNNQPQHF
DNA: TGTGCCAGCAGCCAAGATCGGGGGAACAATCAGCCCCAGCATTTT